The 28 T cell receptor beta chains reported below all come from one sample, sequenced in a study of T cell clonality in common variable immunodeficiency. The method was immunoSEQ multiplex PCR; TCRdb's version includes in-frame clones alone and lacks a portion of them. Captured here are tens of thousands of clones, none seen once; the top ten comprise roughly 6%. The source material was peripheral blood mononuclear cells. All receptors derive from a person aged 18-70 years in good health.

This clone showed up many times. The read comes to an end 3 residues before the CDR3 does, leaving the germline J gene to fill in the end. The rearrangement uses TRBV11-2 and TRBJ2-7; 10 bases are a match to TRBD2. J was trimmed by 3 bases and V by 5 bases; bases with no gene match: 7. Per germline, CDR1 SGHAT and CDR2 FQNNGV. This CDR3 region has 15 residues. The DNA read from the CDR3 is TGTGCCAGCAGCATACAACTAGCGGGGCGCTACGAG. Its translation: CASSIQLAGRYE. The whole CDR3 sequence reads CASSIQLAGRYEQYF.

This clone was recorded many times. The DNA ends 3 residues before the CDR3 does, and the rest of the CDR3 is filled in from the germline J gene. The genes are TRBV6-2 or TRBV6-3 and TRBJ2-1; 7 bases agree with TRBD1. The CDR3 contains 12 residues. Germline-derived CDR1 and CDR2 are MNHEY and SVGEGT. The V segment lost 6 bases and the J segment 9 bases; nucleotides outside the gene matches: 5. The part of the CDR3 DNA that was read is TGTGCCAGCAGAGGACAGGTTGTTGAG. This translates into CASRGQVVE. The complete CDR3 protein is CASRGQVVEQFF.

This clone was seen a handful of times. The missing CDR3 end, 3 residues past where the read stops, is filled in from the germline J gene. This chain uses TRBV6-2 or TRBV6-3 with TRBJ1-2, with a tentative D call TRBD1 (5 bases). The germline V gene encodes CDR1 MNHEY and CDR2 SVGEGT. CDR3 length equals 13 residues. The covered CDR3 bases are TGTGCCTCCTCTCGGGGGAGCACAGATACC. Translated, it gives CASSRGSTDT. The CDR3 in its entirety is CASSRGSTDTYTF.

This clone showed up many times. The read terminates 3 residues before the CDR3 end, so the remaining end is supplied by the germline J gene. V usage is TRBV2 and J usage is TRBJ1-1, with TRBD1 identical over 7 bases. Germline V gives CDR1 SNHLY, CDR2 FYNNEI. The CDR3 has 13 amino acids. CDR3 loop: CASSDGGTEEAFF. CDR3 DNA, as far as it was read: TGTGCCAGCAGTGATGGAGGGACAGAAGAA.

This clone was recorded at least ten times. Sequencing ends 3 residues short of the CDR3 end; the germline J gene provides the rest. The chain has TRBV18 and TRBJ2-7; unclear D gene. With 3 bases removed from V and 2 bases from J, the gap between germline ends came to 8 bases. The CDR3 spans 13 residues. Germline CDR1 is KGHSH and CDR2 is LQKENI. CDR3 loop: CASSPAIAYEQYF. Incomplete CDR3 DNA: TGTGCCAGCTCACCCGCTATAGCCTACGAG.

This clone occurred many times. The DNA ends 3 residues before the CDR3 does, and the rest of the CDR3 is filled in from the germline J gene. The rearrangement uses TRBV18 and TRBJ1-2; D is unresolved. Germline-derived CDR1 and CDR2 are KGHSH and LQKENI. V lost 3 bases and J lost 3, with 11 bases in between. CDR3 length: 14 residues. The CDR3 loop is CASSPAALDYGYTF. The DNA read from the CDR3 is TGTGCCAGCTCACCCGCGGCTTTGGACTATGGC.

This clone was found many times. The read stops 3 residues short of the end of the CDR3; the missing end is completed from the germline J gene. This chain joins TRBV19 and TRBJ1-6; TRBD1 is a possible D gene (5 bases). V was cut by 5 bases and J by 7 bases, with 12 bases left in between. The CDR3 loop spans 14 amino acids. In germline, CDR1 is LNHDA, CDR2 SQIVND (reference sequence). The sequenced CDR3 bases are TGTGCCAGTAGTTCTCAGGGCTTCAATTCACCC. It is translated as CASSSQGFNSP. In full, the CDR3 is CASSSQGFNSPLHF.

At least ten counts were recorded for this clone. Read sequence stops 3 residues before the CDR3 end, and the germline J gene provides the missing end. The chain employs TRBV7-2 and TRBJ2-1; D is possibly TRBD1 (5 bases). Germline CDR1 and CDR2: SGHTA and FQGNSA. The V end lost 6 bases, the J end lost 7 bases, and 13 bases lay between the germline ends. The CDR3 runs 13 residues. The CDR3 sequence: CASRPQGYNEQFF. The part of the CDR3 DNA that was read is TGTGCCAGCAGACCGCAGGGATATAATGAG.

This clone was counted ten times or more. This chain's CDR3 is CAWGPLGTQYF. The sequenced part of the CDR3 DNA is TGTGCCTGGGGGCCCCTCGGGACC. The chain employs TRBV30 and TRBJ2-5; D not certain. The CDR3 end falls 3 residues outside the read, so it is completed with the germline J gene. Germline lookup yields CDR1 GTSNPN and CDR2 SVGIG (reference sequence). V gave up 5 bases and J gave up 7 bases, with 11 bases separating them. The CDR3 contains 11 residues.

Details on this clone: A read error may produce the germline difference seen at one junction end. The read stops 3 residues short of the end of the CDR3; the missing end is completed from the germline J gene. The V and J genes are TRBV5-1 and TRBJ2-1, with 8 bases lining up with TRBD2. The length of the CDR3 is 17 residues. Germline values: CDR1 SGHRS, CDR2 YFSETQ. The CDR3 DNA, read in part, is TGCGCTAGCAGCTTAACGGTTAGCGGGAACTCCTACAATGAG. This codes for CASSLTVSGNSYNE. In full, the CDR3 reads CASSLTVSGNSYNEQFF.

This clone appeared many times. The read gets to within 3 residues of the CDR3 end, and the germline J gene fills in the rest. The rearrangement uses TRBV20-1 and TRBJ1-6; D unclear. Trimming removed 5 bases at V and 8 bases at J, with 13 bases between. Looked up from germline, CDR1 is DFQATT and CDR2 is SNEGSKA (reference sequence). This CDR3 spans 13 amino acids. Here the CDR3 reads CSASTGRDSPLHF. The CDR3 DNA, read in part, is TGCAGTGCTTCTACCGGGCGGGATTCACCC.

This clone has ten or more counts. Incomplete CDR3 DNA: TGCAGTGCCACCGGAGAAGGGACAGGGGAAGGCAATCAGCCC. Its translation: CSATGEGTGEGNQP. The whole CDR3 protein reads CSATGEGTGEGNQPQHF. This chain joins TRBV20-1 and TRBJ1-5, with 10 bases lining up with TRBD1. The CDR3 end lies 3 residues beyond the end of the read and is filled in from the germline J gene. In germline, CDR1 is DFQATT, CDR2 SNEGSKA (reference sequence). Unmatched junction bases numbered 13, after V lost 6 bases and J lost 2 bases. The CDR3 runs 17 residues.

About this clone: The CDR3 is cut off 3 residues early in the read; its end comes from the germline J gene. The chain is built from TRBV7-2 and TRBJ1-2, with D unresolved. Germline CDR1 reads SGHTA; CDR2 reads FQGNSA. The CDR3 extends over 13 amino acids. The covered CDR3 bases are TGTGCCAGCAGCTCGCGAAGCTCCTACGAC. Residues: CASSSRSSYD. The full CDR3 reads CASSSRSSYDYTF.

There are many counts of this clone. The DNA ends 3 residues before the CDR3 does, and the rest of the CDR3 is filled in from the germline J gene. This chain links TRBV5-1 with TRBJ1-1; TRBD1 might be the D (6 bases). The CDR3 is 15 residues long. The ends were cut back, 0 bases at V and 3 bases at J, with 12 bases in the middle. The germline V gene has CDR1 SGHRS and CDR2 YFSETQ. The covered CDR3 bases are TGCGCCAGCAGCTTGGCCGTTAAGGGGGACACTGAA. As protein: CASSLAVKGDTE. The entire CDR3 sequence reads CASSLAVKGDTEAFF.

On this clone itself: Read coverage stops 3 residues before the CDR3 terminus; the germline J gene supplies the remainder. The V and J genes are TRBV19 and TRBJ1-2, with D unresolved. CDR1 and CDR2 (germline): LNHDA, SQIVND (reference sequence). This CDR3 spans 14 amino acids. CDR3 DNA (partial): TGTGCCAGTAGTATAAGTCTAGCCACAGATACC. It encodes CASSISLATDT. The complete CDR3 sequence is CASSISLATDTYTF.

In this sample, this clone turned up many times. From the germline J gene comes the end of the CDR3, since the read stops 3 residues before it. The rearrangement joins TRBV4-2 to TRBJ1-5, with a possible D match to TRBD1 (5 bases). The germline V gene has CDR1 LGHNA and CDR2 YNFKEQ. The CDR3 consists of 15 residues. V was shortened by 4 bases and J by 7 bases, with 17 bases between the two germline ends. The CDR3 sequence: CASSPATGVVQPQHF. The CDR3 DNA, read in part, is TGTGCCAGCAGCCCAGCAACGGGGGTAGTCCAGCCC.

This clone has a count of ten or more. The CDR3 end falls 3 residues outside the read, so it is completed with the germline J gene. This chain links TRBV6-2 or TRBV6-3 with TRBJ2-3, with 7 bases fitting TRBD2. Germline-derived CDR1 and CDR2 are MNHEY and SVGEGT. The CDR3 has 16 amino acids. The V gene end was trimmed by 4 bases and the J gene end by 1 base; junction bases not matched to a gene: 8. CDR3 sequence: CASSSGAGGGTDTQYF. The CDR3 bases that were read are TGTGCCAGCAGTTCAGGCGCTGGGGGGGGCACAGATACG.

This clone came up many times. The CDR3 goes on 3 residues after the read ends, and that part is filled in from the germline J gene. The chain is built from TRBV5-1 and TRBJ2-7; 10 nucleotides line up with TRBD1. The length of the CDR3 is 14 residues. Germline trimming cut 4 bases from V and 2 bases from J; bases unmatched to any gene: 3. CDR1 is SGHRS, CDR2 YFSETQ, per germline. CDR3 bases read: TGCGCCAGCAGCGCCGGGACAGGGGCCTACGAG. Residues: CASSAGTGAYE. The whole CDR3 sequence reads CASSAGTGAYEQYF.

This clone was seen at least ten times. The read finishes 3 residues shy of the CDR3 end, and the germline J gene is used to complete it. The chain combines TRBV28 with TRBJ2-3; 10 bases line up with TRBD2. Germline trimming cut 8 bases from V and 2 bases from J; bases unmatched to any gene: 7. Germline loops: CDR1 MDHEN, CDR2 SYDVKM. This CDR3 region has 15 residues. The covered CDR3 bases are TGTGCCAGCCGAAGGACTAGCGGCTACACAGATACG. Translating gives CASRRTSGYTDT. The entire CDR3 protein reads CASRRTSGYTDTQYF.

This clone was detected many times. The read terminates 3 residues before the CDR3 end, so the remaining end is supplied by the germline J gene. The chain links TRBV2 to TRBJ2-7; D is perhaps TRBD1 (6 bases). Germline CDR1 and CDR2: SNHLY and FYNNEI. Trimming took 6 bases from V and 4 from J, leaving 10 bases between them. The CDR3 runs 12 residues. CDR3 loop: CASRGQGYEQYF. The part of the CDR3 DNA that was read is TGTGCCAGCAGGGGCCAGGGGTACGAG.

In its sample, this clone was seen many times. CDR3 bases read: TGTGCCAGCAGCCGCGGGACAGTCTCCTACGAG. This gives the protein CASSRGTVSYE. The whole CDR3 sequence is CASSRGTVSYEQYF. This rearrangement joins TRBV16 to TRBJ2-7; a possible D gene is TRBD1 (7 bases). The read ends 3 residues early relative to the CDR3; the germline J gene fills the gap. Between the trimmed V and J ends, which lost 4 bases and 0 bases, there was a span of 10 bases. CDR3 length: 14 amino acids. The germline gives CDR1 KGHSY, CDR2 FQNENV.

Details on this clone: From the germline J gene comes the end of the CDR3, since the read stops 3 residues before it. This chain uses TRBV10-2 with TRBJ2-1, with 10 nucleotides matching TRBD2. The CDR3 loop spans 13 amino acids. J lost 5 bases, V lost 6 bases, and 1 base had no gene match. CDR1 WSHSY and CDR2 SAAADI come from the germline V gene. CDR3 loop: CASRGLADNEQFF. The part of the CDR3 DNA that was read is TGCGCCAGCAGAGGACTAGCGGACAATGAG.

This clone was observed a few times. The read halts 3 residues ahead of the CDR3 end, with the missing end drawn from the germline J gene. V gene TRBV30 combines with J gene TRBJ1-2; TRBD1 might be the D (6 bases). The CDR3 length is 16 residues. Germline-derived CDR1 and CDR2 are GTSNPN and SVGIG (reference sequence). The covered CDR3 bases are TGTGCCTGGAGTGGGCCTTTAACAGGGTCTCCCTACGAC. Its translation is CAWSGPLTGSPYD. The CDR3 reads in full as CAWSGPLTGSPYDYTF.

The table lists this clone with many counts. Sequencing ends 3 residues short of the CDR3 end; the germline J gene provides the rest. The chain uses TRBV28 and TRBJ2-7; 9 nucleotides agree with TRBD1. The CDR3 length is 16 residues. Germline trimming cut 6 bases from V and 4 bases from J; bases unmatched to any gene: 13. Germline-derived CDR1 and CDR2 are MDHEN and SYDVKM. CDR3 sequence: CASRGLEGQGFYEQYF. CDR3 bases read: TGTGCCAGCAGAGGCCTCGAGGGACAGGGATTTTACGAG.

This clone was counted many times. The sequenced part of the CDR3 DNA is TGTGCCATCAGCAGGGGCTATAACACTGAA. Translating it yields CAISRGYNTE. The CDR3 in full is CAISRGYNTEAFF. The V and J genes are TRBV19 and TRBJ1-1, with D maybe TRBD1 (6 bases). The read is 3 residues too short to cover the CDR3 end, so that end is filled in from the germline J gene. The germline V gene encodes CDR1 LNHDA and CDR2 SQIVND (reference sequence). There are 13 residues in the CDR3. The V end was cut by 10 bases, the J end by 2 bases, with 14 bases between.

This clone occurred a few times. The read ends 3 residues before the CDR3 terminus; that terminus is restored from the germline J gene. The rearrangement joins TRBV18 to TRBJ1-4; no firm D call. The CDR3 runs 15 residues. V lost 1 base to trimming and J lost 8 bases, with 14 bases between them. Germline V gene data show CDR1 as KGHSH and CDR2 as LQKENI. The CDR3 protein is CASSPRTPSGEKLFF. CDR3 DNA (partial): TGTGCCAGCTCACCACGGACCCCCTCGGGGGAAAAA.

This clone was detected only a few times. The read ends 3 residues shy of where the CDR3 ends; the end is completed using the germline J gene. This chain uses TRBV18 with TRBJ2-3; possibly TRBD1 for D (6 bases). The CDR3 spans 16 residues. The germline V gene encodes CDR1 KGHSH and CDR2 LQKENI. Incomplete CDR3 DNA: TGTGCCAGCTCACCACCCGGACAGACTCTCCAAGAGACG. Its protein is CASSPPGQTLQET. The CDR3 as a whole reads CASSPPGQTLQETQYF.

This clone came up many times. Read sequence stops 3 residues before the CDR3 end, and the germline J gene provides the missing end. The J gene is TRBJ2-3, the V gene TRBV29-1; D is unresolved. The CDR3 extends over 13 amino acids. V gave up 2 bases and J gave up 4 bases, with 10 bases separating them. Germline V gene data show CDR1 as SQVTM and CDR2 as ANQGSEA. The sequenced part of the CDR3 DNA is TGCAGCGTTGAAACGGGTTGGGCAGATACG. This translates into CSVETGWADT. The full CDR3 is CSVETGWADTQYF.